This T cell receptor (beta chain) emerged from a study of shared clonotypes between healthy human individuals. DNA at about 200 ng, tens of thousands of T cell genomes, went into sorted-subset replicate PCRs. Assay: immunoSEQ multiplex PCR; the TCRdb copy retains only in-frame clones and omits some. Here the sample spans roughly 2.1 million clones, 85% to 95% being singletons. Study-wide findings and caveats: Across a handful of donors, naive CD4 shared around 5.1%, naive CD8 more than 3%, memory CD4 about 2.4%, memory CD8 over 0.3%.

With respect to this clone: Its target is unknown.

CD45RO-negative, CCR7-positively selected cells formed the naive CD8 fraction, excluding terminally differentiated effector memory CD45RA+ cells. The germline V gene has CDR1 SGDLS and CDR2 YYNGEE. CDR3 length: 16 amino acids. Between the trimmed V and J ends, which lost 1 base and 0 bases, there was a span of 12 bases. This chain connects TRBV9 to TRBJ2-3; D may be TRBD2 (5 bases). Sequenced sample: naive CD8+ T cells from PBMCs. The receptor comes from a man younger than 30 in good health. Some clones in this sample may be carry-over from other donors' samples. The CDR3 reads CASSVYAGSSTDTQYF. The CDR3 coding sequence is TGTGCCAGCAGCGTATACGCGGGTTCTAGCACAGATACGCAGTATTTT.